These T cell receptor beta chains were read from a single sample in a study of naive and memory T cell subsets. Via MiXCR, TCRdb re-called the UMI-ligation and nested PCR reads, giving one row per CDR3 protein. The table records 95,000 to 110,000 distinct CDR3 sequences, 13% to 15% of them present only once. The sequenced sample was naive CD8+ T cells from blood. These receptors were taken from a human donor in good health. The conserved cysteine and the conserved F or W are not part of the CDR3 here. Fields, in order: V gene, CDR3 length, clone size, CDR3 protein. Size is stated for part of the rows, as once, few or many counts, or as a class when the clone is expanded.

>TRBV4-3|13|many
ASSQDRLSYNEQF
>TRBV5-5|14|NA
ASSSIRTASTDTQY
>TRBV9|13|few
ASRSTSGGPHEQF
>TRBV27|16|NA
ASSSILNGGGAADTQY
>TRBV7-2|11|NA
ASSLVAGAEQF
>TRBV29-1|10|many
SVGQGAYEQY
>TRBV4-2|16|NA
ASSQDSGMQRGNTEAF
>TRBV7-6|7|many
ASVGEQY
>TRBV15|13|many
ATSRKTSGAGAQY
>TRBV15|13|NA
ATSRRTGNNQPQH
>TRBV28|13|few
ASRAWGNNRDTQY
>TRBV20-1|11|few
SARDWDSYGYT
>TRBV15|12|NA
ATEDRLSYNEQF
>TRBV30|10|many
AWLTGANVLT
>TRBV20-1|13|NA
SARGTSGRVYEQY
>TRBV28|12|NA
ASEQGAYNSPLH
>TRBV3-1|11|many
ASSQGPGSEAF
>TRBV27|13|NA
ASSFAGGPYNEQF
>TRBV4-3|17|NA
ASKGRGPSSGWNTGELF
>TRBV9|14|NA
ASSPPIGTGFYGYT
>TRBV6-2/TRBV6-3|13|few
ASTWAVGVGTEAF